This entry lists 14 T cell receptor beta chains sequenced from one sample in a study of response to subunit inactivated influenza vaccine. TCRdb fed the RT-PCR reads into MiXCR, producing one record per CDR3 protein. This table has roughly 700,000 distinct CDR3 sequences, 14% appearing once. This material consisted of PBMCs from blood, taken less than 15 days before vaccination. Receptor source: a man aged 45-65 years who received an inactivated influenza vaccine.

The chain is built from TRBV6-4 and TRBJ2-2; 12 nucleotides line up with TRBD2. The CDR3 length is 17 residues. V trimming: 2 bases; J trimming: 4 bases; junction bases outside the gene matches: 5. Germline-derived CDR1 and CDR2 are MRHNA and SNTAGT. The CDR3 DNA reads as TGTGCCAGCAGTGACGGACTAGCGGGATTGATCACCGGGGAGCTGTTTTTT. Encoded protein: CASSDGLAGLITGELFF.

This clonotype has just a few counts. This chain joins TRBV7-6 and TRBJ2-7; D possibly matches TRBD1 or TRBD2 (5 bases each). CDR3 length: 13 amino acids. Germline CDR1 reads SGHVS; CDR2 reads FNYEAQ. V was clipped by 5 bases and J by 3 bases, with 11 bases between them. The chain's CDR3 is CASSDGAFYEQYF. DNA for the CDR3: TGTGCCAGCAGCGACGGGGCCTTCTACGAGCAGTACTTC.

J is TRBJ2-5 and V is TRBV10-3, with D perhaps matching TRBD1 or TRBD2 (5 bases each). V lost 0 bases, J lost 5 bases, and 10 bases lay in between. The CDR3 spans 14 residues. Germline V gene data show CDR1 as ENHRY and CDR2 as SYGVKD. This chain's CDR3 is CAISESSGPETQYF. The DNA of the CDR3 is TGTGCCATCAGTGAGTCGTCGGGGCCCGAGACCCAGTACTTC.

This clonotype was found a few times. This chain links TRBV5-1 with TRBJ2-2, with 9 bases lining up with TRBD2. V shed 3 bases and J 5 bases; nucleotides not matched to a gene: 2. Looked up from germline, CDR1 is SGHRS and CDR2 is YFSETQ. This CDR3 region has 14 residues. CDR3 sequence reads: CASSSSGRTGELFF. For the CDR3, the DNA is TGCGCCAGCAGCTCAAGCGGGAGGACCGGGGAGCTGTTTTTT.

This clonotype turned up a few times. This chain links TRBV18 with TRBJ2-7; TRBD2 matches at 7 bases. Germline V lookup: CDR1 KGHSH, CDR2 LQKENI. This CDR3 region has 13 residues. V shed 2 bases and J 9 bases; nucleotides not matched to a gene: 7. The CDR3 protein is CASSPTPSGAQYF. CDR3 coding DNA: TGTGCCAGCTCACCAACCCCTAGCGGAGCGCAGTACTTC. The full variable domain, in which reference TRBV18 and TRBJ2-7 provide the parts outside the CDR3, is NAGVMQNPRHLVRRRGQEARLRCSPMKGHSHVYWYRQLPEEGLKFMVYLQKENIIDESGMPKERFSAEFPKEGPSILRIQQVVRGDSAAYFCASSPTPSGAQYFGPGTRLTVT.

The chain combines TRBV5-1 with TRBJ2-2; 8 nucleotides agree with TRBD1. This CDR3 region has 16 residues. The germline V gene encodes CDR1 SGHRS and CDR2 YFSETQ. The trim removed 3 bases at V and 0 bases at J, leaving 4 bases unmatched. The CDR3 nucleotides read TGCGCCAGCAGCTCGCGGACAGGGTCGAACACCGGGGAGCTGTTTTTT. It is translated as CASSSRTGSNTGELFF.

This clonotype has only a few counts. This chain links TRBV5-1 with TRBJ2-3; D is perhaps TRBD2 (6 bases). Deletions cut 4 bases from V and 6 bases from J, with 24 bases between. The germline V gene has CDR1 SGHRS and CDR2 YFSETQ. This CDR3 has 17 residues. The CDR3 region is CASSRGGSGLEGDTQYF. CDR3 DNA: TGCGCCAGCAGCCGTGGGGGTAGCGGATTGGAAGGGGATACGCAGTATTTT.

This chain links TRBV20-1 with TRBJ2-3; D uncertain. This CDR3 contains 13 residues. The V gene lost 1 base and the J gene lost 2 bases, with 7 bases spanning the gap. Per germline, CDR1 DFQATT and CDR2 SNEGSKA (reference sequence). The CDR3 loop is CSARVPHTDTQYF. The CDR3 DNA reads TGCAGTGCTAGAGTCCCCCACACAGATACGCAGTATTTT.

This clonotype was picked up many times. The chain employs TRBV18 and TRBJ2-2; TRBD1 matches at 8 bases. This CDR3 is 16 amino acids long. Germline lookup yields CDR1 KGHSH and CDR2 LQKENI. V shed 3 bases and J 1 base; nucleotides not matched to a gene: 4. The CDR3 protein is CASSPSGTGNTGELFF. The CDR3 DNA is TGTGCCAGCTCACCTTCCGGGACAGGGAACACCGGGGAGCTGTTTTTT.

This sequence joins TRBV6-2 or TRBV6-3 and TRBJ2-5; D call uncertain. Germline loops: CDR1 MNHEY, CDR2 SVGEGT. The CDR3 has 16 residues. The germline V and J ends were trimmed by 0 bases and 0 bases, with 11 bases remaining between them. CDR3 in amino acids: CASSYSRGSYQETQYF. The CDR3 DNA follows: TGTGCCAGCAGTTACTCTCGTGGGTCGTACCAAGAGACCCAGTACTTC.

The chain joins TRBV12-3 or TRBV12-4 to TRBJ2-7; D ambiguous. The germline V and J ends were trimmed by 8 bases and 5 bases, with 10 bases remaining between them. This CDR3 has 11 residues. The CDR3 here is CASGPFHEQYF. The CDR3 DNA follows: TGTGCCAGCGGCCCATTTCACGAGCAGTACTTC.

The V call is TRBV20-1, the J call TRBJ2-5; 7 nucleotides align to TRBD1. Germline V gene sequence: CDR1 DFQATT, CDR2 SNEGSKA (reference sequence). The CDR3 loop spans 14 amino acids. CDR3 protein: CSPRRGTAQETQYF. As DNA, the CDR3 is TGCAGCCCACGTAGAGGGACAGCCCAAGAGACCCAGTACTTC.

The rearrangement links TRBV6-5 to TRBJ2-7, with a possible D match to TRBD1 (5 bases). Germline V gene lookup returns CDR1 MNHEY and CDR2 SVGAGI. This CDR3 comprises 15 residues. V was shortened by 1 base and J by 0 bases, with 10 bases between the two germline ends. The CDR3 spells CASSYWRRGSYEQYF. In nucleotides, the CDR3 is TGTGCCAGCAGTTACTGGCGTAGGGGCTCCTACGAGCAGTACTTC.

V usage is TRBV29-1 and J usage is TRBJ2-7, with unresolved D. The germline V and J ends were trimmed by 5 bases and 2 bases, with 13 bases remaining between them. In germline, CDR1 is SQVTM, CDR2 ANQGSEA. The length of the CDR3 is 13 residues. The CDR3 region is CSVYSGHTYEQYF. The CDR3 DNA reads as TGCAGCGTTTATTCAGGCCACACCTACGAGCAGTACTTC.